This T cell receptor beta chain stems from a study of cytomegalovirus exposure and HLA in healthy donors. Whole-study results and caveats: In presence/absence analyses, roughly uniform sequencing depth across donors was assumed. Most of the TCR beta V segments (in an earlier analysis) were productive either about 87% or about 30% of the time. In a later analysis, specific HLA alleles were associated with 15,000 to 20,000 TCR beta sequences at a 0.05 false discovery rate.

Per the germline V gene, CDR1 is SGHRS and CDR2 is YFSETQ. V shed 0 bases and J 5 bases; nucleotides not matched to a gene: 3. This CDR3 comprises 15 residues. PCR primers comprised 60 Vbeta and 13 Jbeta primers. Clones were read by immunoSEQ multiplex PCR, and TCRdb kept only the in-frame ones, dropping some. Of 150,000 or so clones in the sample, around 77% were seen once. Healthy individuals who donated bone marrow served as the donors. Remarks on this clone: The antigen is undetermined.

The chain combines TRBV5-1 with TRBJ2-1, with 9 bases lining up with TRBD2. The sequence was collected from a woman in her twenties or thirties in good health and CMV-seronegative. Specimen: PBMCs. The CDR3 DNA sequence: TGCGCCAGCAGCTTGGGACTAGCGGCCAACAATGAGCAGTTCTTC. Residues: CASSLGLAANNEQFF.